This TCR beta chain was recorded in a study of cytomegalovirus exposure and HLA in healthy donors. Study-wide context: Earlier work reported 117 million unique TCR beta sequences from 180 million or so T cells.

This PCR relied on a set of 60 Vbeta primers and 13 Jbeta primers. Assay used: immunoSEQ multiplex PCR; TCRdb lists only in-frame clones, some missing. The sample lists approximately 160,000 clones, approximately 79% occurring once. The sequence was obtained from a human donor in good health. Input material: PBMCs.

The CDR3 coding sequence is TGCGCCAGCAGTGAGTCTGCGGCTACCTACGAGCAGTACTTC. This gives the protein CASSESAATYEQYF. This chain links TRBV10-2 with TRBJ2-7, with D uncertain. The CDR3 is made up of 14 amino acids. Trimming removed 0 bases from V and 2 bases from J, with 8 bases in between. Germline CDR1 WSHSY, CDR2 SAAADI.